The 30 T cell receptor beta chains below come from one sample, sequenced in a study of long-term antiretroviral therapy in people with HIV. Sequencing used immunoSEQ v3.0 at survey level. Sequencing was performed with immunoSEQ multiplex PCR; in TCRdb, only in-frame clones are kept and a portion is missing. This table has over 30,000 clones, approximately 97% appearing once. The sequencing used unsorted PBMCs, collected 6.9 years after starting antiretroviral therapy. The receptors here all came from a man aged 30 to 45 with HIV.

CDR3 DNA sequence: TGTGCCAGCAGCCCGACAGGGGACTATGGCTACACCTTC. Protein: CASSPTGDYGYTF. The chain has TRBV11-2 and TRBJ1-2; 8 bases line up with TRBD1. V was pared by 5 bases and J by 3 bases, with 2 bases of the junction left unmatched. Germline loops: CDR1 SGHAT, CDR2 FQNNGV. The CDR3 consists of 13 residues. Combining the CDR3 with reference TRBV11-2 and TRBJ1-2 gives the whole variable domain EAGVAQSPRYKIIEKRQSVAFWCNPISGHATLYWYQQILGQGPKLLIQFQNNGVVDDSQLPKDRFSAERLKGVDSTLKIQPAKLEDSAVYLCASSPTGDYGYTFGSGTRLTVV.

CDR3 sequence reads: CASSYGDRRLNGAFF. DNA of the CDR3: TGTGCCAGCAGTTACGGCGACAGGCGTTTGAATGGGGCTTTCTTT. The chain links TRBV6-6 to TRBJ1-1, with D perhaps TRBD1 (6 bases). V gave up 2 bases and J gave up 11 bases, with 21 bases separating them. Germline V gene sequence: CDR1 MNHNY, CDR2 SVGAGI (reference sequence). The CDR3 is made up of 15 amino acids.

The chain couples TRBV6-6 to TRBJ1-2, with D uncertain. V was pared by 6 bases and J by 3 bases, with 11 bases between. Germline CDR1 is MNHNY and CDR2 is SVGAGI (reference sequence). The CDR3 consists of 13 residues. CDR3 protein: CASRGEGDYGYTF. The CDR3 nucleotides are TGTGCCAGCAGAGGAGAGGGTGACTATGGCTACACCTTC.

The CDR3 nucleotides read TGTGCCAGCAGAGAGACAGGGATCTACGAGCAGTACTTC. It is translated as CASRETGIYEQYF. This sequence joins TRBV6-1 and TRBJ2-7; TRBD1 matches 7 bases. The CDR3 loop spans 13 amino acids. After removal of 6 bases from V and 3 bases from J, the junction contained 5 bases not matched to a gene. The germline V gene has CDR1 MNHNS and CDR2 SASEGT.

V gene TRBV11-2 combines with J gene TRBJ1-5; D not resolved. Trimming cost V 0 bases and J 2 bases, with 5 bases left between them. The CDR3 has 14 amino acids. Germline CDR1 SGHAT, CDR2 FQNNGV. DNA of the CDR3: TGTGCCAGCAGCTTAGATTTCGGCAATCAGCCCCAGCATTTT. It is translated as CASSLDFGNQPQHF.

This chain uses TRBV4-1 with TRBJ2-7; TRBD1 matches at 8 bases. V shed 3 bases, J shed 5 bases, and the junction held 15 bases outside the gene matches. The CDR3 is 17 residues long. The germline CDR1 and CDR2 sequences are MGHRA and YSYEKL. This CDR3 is CASSHVFRTGNGDEQYF. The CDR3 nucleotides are TGCGCCAGCAGCCATGTGTTTCGGACAGGGAATGGCGACGAGCAGTACTTC.

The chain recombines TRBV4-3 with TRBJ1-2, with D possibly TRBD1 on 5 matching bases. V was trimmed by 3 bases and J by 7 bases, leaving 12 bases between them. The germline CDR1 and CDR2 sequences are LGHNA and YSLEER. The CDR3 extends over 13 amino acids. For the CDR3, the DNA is TGCGCCAGCAGCCAGACGGGACGGGTTGGCTACACCTTC. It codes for CASSQTGRVGYTF.

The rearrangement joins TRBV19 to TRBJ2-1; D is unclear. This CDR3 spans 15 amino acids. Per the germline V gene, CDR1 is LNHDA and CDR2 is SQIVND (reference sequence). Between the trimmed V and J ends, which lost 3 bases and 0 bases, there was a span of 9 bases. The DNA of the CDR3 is TGTGCCAGTAGTATTCGGCCTGGCTCCTACAATGAGCAGTTCTTC. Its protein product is CASSIRPGSYNEQFF.

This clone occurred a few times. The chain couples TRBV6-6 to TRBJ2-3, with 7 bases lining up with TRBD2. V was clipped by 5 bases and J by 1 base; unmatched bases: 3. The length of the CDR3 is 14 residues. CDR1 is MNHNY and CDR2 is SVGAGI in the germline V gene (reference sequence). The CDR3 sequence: CASSDLAGTDTQYF. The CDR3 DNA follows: TGTGCCAGCAGTGACCTAGCGGGCACAGATACGCAGTATTTT.

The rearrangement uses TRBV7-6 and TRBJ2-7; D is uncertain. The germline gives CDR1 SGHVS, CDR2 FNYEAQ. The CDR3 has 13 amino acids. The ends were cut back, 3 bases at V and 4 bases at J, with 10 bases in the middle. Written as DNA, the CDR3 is TGTGCCAGCAGCTTCCGAACTGGGTACGAGCAGTACTTC. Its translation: CASSFRTGYEQYF.

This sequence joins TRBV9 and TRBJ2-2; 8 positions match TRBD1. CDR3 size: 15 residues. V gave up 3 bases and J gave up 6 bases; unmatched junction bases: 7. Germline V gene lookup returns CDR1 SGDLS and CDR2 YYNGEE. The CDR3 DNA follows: TGTGCCAGCAGCGCGCAGGGGGCGAAGGCCGGGGAGCTGTTTTTT. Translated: CASSAQGAKAGELFF.

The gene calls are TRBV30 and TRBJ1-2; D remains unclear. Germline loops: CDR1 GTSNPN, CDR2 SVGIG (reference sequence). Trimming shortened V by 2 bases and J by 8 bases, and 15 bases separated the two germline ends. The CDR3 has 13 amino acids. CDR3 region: CAWSSESARGYTF. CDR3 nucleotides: TGTGCCTGGAGTAGCGAGTCAGCCAGAGGCTACACCTTC.

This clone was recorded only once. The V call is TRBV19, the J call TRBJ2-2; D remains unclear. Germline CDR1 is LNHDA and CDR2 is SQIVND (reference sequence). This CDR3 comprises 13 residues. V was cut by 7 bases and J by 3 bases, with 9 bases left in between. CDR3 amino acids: CASKPRDTGELFF. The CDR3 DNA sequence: TGTGCCAGTAAGCCCCGGGACACCGGGGAGCTGTTTTTT.

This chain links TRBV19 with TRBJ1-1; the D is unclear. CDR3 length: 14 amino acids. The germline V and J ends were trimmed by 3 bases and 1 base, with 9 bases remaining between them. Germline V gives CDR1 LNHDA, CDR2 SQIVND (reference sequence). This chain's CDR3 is CASSIPPGNTEAFF. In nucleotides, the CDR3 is TGTGCCAGTAGTATCCCCCCAGGGAACACTGAAGCTTTCTTT.

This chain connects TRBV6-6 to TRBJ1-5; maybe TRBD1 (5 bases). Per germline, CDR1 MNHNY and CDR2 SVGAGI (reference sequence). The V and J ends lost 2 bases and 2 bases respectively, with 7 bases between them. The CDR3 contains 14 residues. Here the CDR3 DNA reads TGTGCCAGCAGTTACCGGGGGGGCAATCAGCCCCAGCATTTT. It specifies CASSYRGGNQPQHF.

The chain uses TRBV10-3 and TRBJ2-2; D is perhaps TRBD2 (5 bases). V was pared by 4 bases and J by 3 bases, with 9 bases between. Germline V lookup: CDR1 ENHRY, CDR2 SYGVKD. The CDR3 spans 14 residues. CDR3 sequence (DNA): TGTGCCATCAGTGGCGACGGGGACACCGGGGAGCTGTTTTTT. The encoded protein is CAISGDGDTGELFF.

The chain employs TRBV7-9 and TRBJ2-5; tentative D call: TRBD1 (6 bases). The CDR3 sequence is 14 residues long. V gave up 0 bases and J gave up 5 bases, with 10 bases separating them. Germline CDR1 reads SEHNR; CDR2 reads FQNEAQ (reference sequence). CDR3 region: CASSLALRGETQYF. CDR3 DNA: TGTGCCAGCAGCTTAGCGCTCAGGGGTGAGACCCAGTACTTC. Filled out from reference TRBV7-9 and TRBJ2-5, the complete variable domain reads DTGVSQNPRHKITKRGQNVTFRCDPISEHNRLYWYRQTLGQGPEFLTYFQNEAQLEKSRLLSDRFSAERPKGSFSTLEIQRTEQGDSAMYLCASSLALRGETQYFGPGTRLLVL.

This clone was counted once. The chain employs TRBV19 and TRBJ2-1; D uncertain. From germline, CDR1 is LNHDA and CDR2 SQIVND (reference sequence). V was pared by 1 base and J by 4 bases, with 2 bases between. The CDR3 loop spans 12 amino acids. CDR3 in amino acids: CASSIVYNEQFF. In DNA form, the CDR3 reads TGTGCCAGTAGTATAGTATACAATGAGCAGTTCTTC.

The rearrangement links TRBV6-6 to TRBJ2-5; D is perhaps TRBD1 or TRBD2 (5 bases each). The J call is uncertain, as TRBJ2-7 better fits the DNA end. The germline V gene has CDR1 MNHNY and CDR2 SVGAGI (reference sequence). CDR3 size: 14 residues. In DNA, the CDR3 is TGTGCCAGCAGTTACGGGGCCAGCGGATACGAGCAGTACTTC. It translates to CASSYGASGYEQYF.

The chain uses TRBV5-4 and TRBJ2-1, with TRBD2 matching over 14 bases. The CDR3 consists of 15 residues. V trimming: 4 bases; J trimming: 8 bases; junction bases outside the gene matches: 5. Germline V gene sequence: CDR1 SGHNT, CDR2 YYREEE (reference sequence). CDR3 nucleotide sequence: TGTGCCAGCAGCCCACGACTAGCGGGGGGGGATGAGCAGTTCTTC. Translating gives CASSPRLAGGDEQFF. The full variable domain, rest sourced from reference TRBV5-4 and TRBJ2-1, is ETGVTQSPTHLIKTRGQQVTLRCSSQSGHNTVSWYQQALGQGPQFIFQYYREEENGRGNFPPRFSGLQFPNYSSELNVNALELDDSALYLCASSPRLAGGDEQFFGPGTRLTVL.

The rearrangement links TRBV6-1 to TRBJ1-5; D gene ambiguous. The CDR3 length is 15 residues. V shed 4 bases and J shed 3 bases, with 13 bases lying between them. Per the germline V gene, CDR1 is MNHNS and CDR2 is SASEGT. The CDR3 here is CASSVLELNNQPQHF. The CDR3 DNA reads TGTGCCAGCAGTGTTTTGGAACTGAACAATCAGCCCCAGCATTTT.

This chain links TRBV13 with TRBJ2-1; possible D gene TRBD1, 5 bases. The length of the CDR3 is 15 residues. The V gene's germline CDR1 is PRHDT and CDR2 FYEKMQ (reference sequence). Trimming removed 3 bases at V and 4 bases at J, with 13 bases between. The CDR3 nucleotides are TGTGCCAGCAGCTTCCAAGGCCAGGGATACAATGAGCAGTTCTTC. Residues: CASSFQGQGYNEQFF. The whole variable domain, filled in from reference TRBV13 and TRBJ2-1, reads AAGVIQSPRHLIKEKRETATLKCYPIPRHDTVYWYQQGPGQDPQFLISFYEKMQSDKGSIPDRFSAQQFSDYHSELNMSSLELGDSALYFCASSFQGQGYNEQFFGPGTRLTVL.

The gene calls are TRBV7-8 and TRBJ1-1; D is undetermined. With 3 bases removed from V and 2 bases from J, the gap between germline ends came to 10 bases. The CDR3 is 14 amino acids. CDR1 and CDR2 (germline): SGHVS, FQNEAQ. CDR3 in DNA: TGTGCCAGCAGCTTTGCTGGCAGAAACACTGAAGCTTTCTTT. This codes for CASSFAGRNTEAFF.

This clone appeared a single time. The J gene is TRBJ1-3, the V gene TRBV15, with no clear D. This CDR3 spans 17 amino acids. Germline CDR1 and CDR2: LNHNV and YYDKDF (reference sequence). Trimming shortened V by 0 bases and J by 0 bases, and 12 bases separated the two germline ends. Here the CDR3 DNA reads TGTGCCACCAGCAGAGAGGAAATTAAATCCTCTGGAAACACCATATATTTT. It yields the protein CATSREEIKSSGNTIYF.

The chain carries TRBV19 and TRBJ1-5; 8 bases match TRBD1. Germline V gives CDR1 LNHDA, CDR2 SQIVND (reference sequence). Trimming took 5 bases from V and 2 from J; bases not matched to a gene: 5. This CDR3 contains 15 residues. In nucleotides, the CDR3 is TGTGCCAGTAGTTCCAGGGGGCTTGGCAATCAGCCCCAGCATTTT. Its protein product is CASSSRGLGNQPQHF.

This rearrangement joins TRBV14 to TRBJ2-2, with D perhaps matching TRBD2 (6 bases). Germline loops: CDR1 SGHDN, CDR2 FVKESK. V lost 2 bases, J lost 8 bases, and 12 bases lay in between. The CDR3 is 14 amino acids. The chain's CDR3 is CASSQFREEGELFF. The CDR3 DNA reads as TGTGCCAGCAGCCAATTCAGGGAGGAAGGGGAGCTGTTTTTT.

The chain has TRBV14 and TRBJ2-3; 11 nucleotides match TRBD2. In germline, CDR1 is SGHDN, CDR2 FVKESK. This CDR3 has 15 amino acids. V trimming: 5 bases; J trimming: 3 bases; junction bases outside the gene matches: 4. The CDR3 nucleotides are TGTGCCAGCAGCGCTAGCGGGAGGTGGACAGATACGCAGTATTTT. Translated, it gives CASSASGRWTDTQYF.

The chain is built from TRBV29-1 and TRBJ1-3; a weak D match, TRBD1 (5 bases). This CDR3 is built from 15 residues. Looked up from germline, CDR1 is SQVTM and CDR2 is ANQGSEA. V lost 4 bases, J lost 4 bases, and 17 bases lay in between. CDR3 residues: CSVARTGTSGNTIYF. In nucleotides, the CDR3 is TGCAGCGTTGCCCGGACCGGGACGTCCGGAAACACCATATATTTT.

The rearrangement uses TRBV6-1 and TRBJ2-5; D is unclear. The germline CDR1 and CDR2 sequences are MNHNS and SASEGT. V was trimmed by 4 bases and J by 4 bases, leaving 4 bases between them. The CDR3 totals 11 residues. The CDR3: CASSVIETQYF. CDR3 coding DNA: TGTGCCAGCAGTGTGATAGAGACCCAGTACTTC.

The chain's CDR3 is CASSLDLRDGYTF. The CDR3 region has the DNA TGTGCCAGCAGTTTGGATCTTCGGGATGGCTACACCTTC. The rearrangement links TRBV27 to TRBJ1-2; D ambiguous. Looked up from germline, CDR1 is MNHEY and CDR2 is SMNVEV (reference sequence). V was clipped by 3 bases and J by 6 bases, with 11 bases between them. This CDR3 spans 13 amino acids.